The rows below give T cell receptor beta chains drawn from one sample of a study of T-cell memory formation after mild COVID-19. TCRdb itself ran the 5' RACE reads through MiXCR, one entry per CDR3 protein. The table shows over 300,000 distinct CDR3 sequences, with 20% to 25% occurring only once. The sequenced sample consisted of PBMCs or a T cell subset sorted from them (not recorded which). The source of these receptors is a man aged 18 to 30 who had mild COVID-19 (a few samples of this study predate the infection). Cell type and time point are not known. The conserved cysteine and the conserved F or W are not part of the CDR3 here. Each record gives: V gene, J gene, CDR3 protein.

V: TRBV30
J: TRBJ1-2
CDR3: AWSTGPRDYT

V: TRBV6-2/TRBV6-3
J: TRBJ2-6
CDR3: ASSYIVGQRRNSGANVLT

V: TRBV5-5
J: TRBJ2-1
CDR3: ASSPDRAIYNEQF

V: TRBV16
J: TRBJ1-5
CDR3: ASSQSSGGQPQH

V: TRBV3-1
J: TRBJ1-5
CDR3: ASSQWVGRQPQH

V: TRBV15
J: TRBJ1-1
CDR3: ATSRDGTGGKAF

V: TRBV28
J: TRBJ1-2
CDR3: ASRSPQGGGYT

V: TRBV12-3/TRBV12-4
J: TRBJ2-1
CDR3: ASSSPSGGAYNEQF

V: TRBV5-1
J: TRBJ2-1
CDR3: ASSFFKDNEQF

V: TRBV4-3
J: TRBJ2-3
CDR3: ASSQDSGGNTDTQY

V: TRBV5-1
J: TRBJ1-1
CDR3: ASSSYGLNTEAF

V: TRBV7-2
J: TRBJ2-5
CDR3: ASSLLQGKYQETQY

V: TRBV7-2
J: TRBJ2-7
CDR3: ASSLSLAGASEQY

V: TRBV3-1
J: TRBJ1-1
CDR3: ASSRDRYTEAF

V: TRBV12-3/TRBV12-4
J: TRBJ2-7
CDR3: ASSRRAGGPNEQY

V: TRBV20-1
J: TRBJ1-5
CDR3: SARTNSNQPQH

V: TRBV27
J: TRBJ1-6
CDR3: ASRPTANHNSPLH

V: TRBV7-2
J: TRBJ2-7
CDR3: ASSTSSGPYEQY

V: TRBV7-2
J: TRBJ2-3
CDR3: ASSWTDTQY

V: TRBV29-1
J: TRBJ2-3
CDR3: SVVGPRDTQY

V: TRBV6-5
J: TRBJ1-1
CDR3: ASSYSGGAGPEAF

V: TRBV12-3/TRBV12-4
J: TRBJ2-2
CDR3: ASRLAGTSLTGELF

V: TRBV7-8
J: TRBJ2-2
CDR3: ASSSGRVPGELF

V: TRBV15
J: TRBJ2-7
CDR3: ATSRDSGSYEQY

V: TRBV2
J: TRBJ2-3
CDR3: ASSLLDTSRDTQY

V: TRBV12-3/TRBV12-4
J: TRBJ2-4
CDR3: ASSLGPEAKNIQY

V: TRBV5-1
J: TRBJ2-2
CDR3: ATPKEGAVGGELF

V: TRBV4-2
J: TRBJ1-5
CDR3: ASSQVPGQWDQPQH

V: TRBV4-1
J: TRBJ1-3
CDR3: ASSPGAKGNTIY

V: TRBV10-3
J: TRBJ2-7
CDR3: AISELWGGSYEQY

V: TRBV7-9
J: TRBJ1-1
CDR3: ASSPGDSRDTEAF

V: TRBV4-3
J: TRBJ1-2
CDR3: ASSQDPAGGSYGYT

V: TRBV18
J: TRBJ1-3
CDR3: ASSLTDPSGNTIY